A single sample is the source of the 19 T cell receptor beta chains below, sequenced in a study of post-analysis software for immune sequencing data. Unique molecular identifiers tagged the TCR beta cDNA libraries. Each CDR3 protein gets one entry after TCRdb re-called the PCR reads with MiXCR. The sample has about 430,000 distinct CDR3 sequences; 39% are singletons. No cognate antigen is known for these TCRs. Findings of the study overall: In patients, TRBV5-6, TRBV5-1 and TRBV20-1 belonged to roughly five TRBV segments found more frequently than in controls.

The sample comprised blood. The source is a girl aged 2-10 years with multiple sclerosis.

The table lists this clonotype with a few counts. The junction differs from germline at one of its ends, possibly a read error. The V and J genes are TRBV20-1 and TRBJ1-2; D ambiguous. Germline CDR1 DFQATT, CDR2 SNEGSKA (reference sequence). The CDR3 is 13 residues long. The CDR3, as DNA: TGCAGTACTAGCACCGGAGTCAGATATGGCTACACCTTC. Translation: CSTSTGVRYGYTF.

The J gene is TRBJ2-1, the V gene TRBV7-8; TRBD2 agrees at 10 bases. With 3 bases clipped from V and 10 bases from J, the junction kept 9 bases outside the gene matches. This CDR3 is built from 15 residues. The V gene's germline CDR1 is SGHVS and CDR2 FQNEAQ. The CDR3 DNA is TGTGCCAGCAGCTTCGGACTAGCGGTATCAGGGGAGCAGTTCTTC. It yields the protein CASSFGLAVSGEQFF.

This clonotype was seen more than once but under ten times. The V call is TRBV5-8, the J call TRBJ1-2; TRBD1 might be the D (6 bases). The V and J ends lost 1 base and 7 bases respectively, with 17 bases between them. Germline lookup yields CDR1 SGHTS and CDR2 YDEGEE. The CDR3 totals 15 residues. The CDR3 DNA sequence: TGTGCCAGCAGCTTGAGGACAGCCAACTACGGTGGCTACACCTTC. Amino acid sequence: CASSLRTANYGGYTF. The entire variable domain, with the rest obtained from reference TRBV5-8 and TRBJ1-2, is as follows: EAGVTQSPTHLIKTRGQQATLRCSPISGHTSVYWYQQALGLGLQFLLWYDEGEERNRGNFPPRFSGRQFPNYSSELNVNALELEDSALYLCASSLRTANYGGYTFGSGTRLTVV.

This clonotype was detected many times. The chain combines TRBV29-1 with TRBJ2-7; D is ambiguous. V was pared by 4 bases and J by 1 base, with 8 bases between. The V gene's germline CDR1 is SQVTM and CDR2 ANQGSEA. CDR3 length equals 12 residues. CDR3 loop: CSVAGGSYEQYF. The DNA for the CDR3 is TGCAGCGTTGCTGGTGGGTCCTACGAGCAGTACTTC.

The chain recombines TRBV13 with TRBJ2-3, with 10 positions matching TRBD2. There are 19 residues in the CDR3. With 3 bases clipped from V and 3 bases from J, the junction kept 15 bases outside the gene matches. Per germline, CDR1 PRHDT and CDR2 FYEKMQ (reference sequence). CDR3 in DNA: TGTGCCAGCAGCTTGATAGCGGGGGGCCCGAGCCCCGTTACAGATACGCAGTATTTT. This sequence encodes CASSLIAGGPSPVTDTQYF.

The chain is built from TRBV9 and TRBJ2-1; the match to TRBD2 covers 10 bases. The CDR3 consists of 17 residues. With V trimmed by 0 bases and J by 12 bases, 15 bases remained unmatched. The germline V gene has CDR1 SGDLS and CDR2 YYNGEE. The CDR3 region has the DNA TGTGCCAGCAGCGTAGTACCTCCAACTAGCGGGATTGAGAGGCAGTTCTTC. Its protein product is CASSVVPPTSGIERQFF.

The CDR3 nucleotides read TGTGCCACCAGCAGAGATCCAGGGGGAAAACTGTTTTTT. This gives the protein CATSRDPGGKLFF. V and J are TRBV15 and TRBJ1-4, with 7 bases matching TRBD1. Looked up from germline, CDR1 is LNHNV and CDR2 is YYDKDF (reference sequence). The CDR3 loop spans 13 amino acids. Trimming took 0 bases from V and 10 from J; bases not matched to a gene: 2.

This clonotype was counted a single time. One base away lies a much larger clone, so this may be a sequencing read error. This chain links TRBV5-6 with TRBJ1-2, with unresolved D. The germline CDR1 and CDR2 sequences are SGHDT and YYEEEE. With 4 bases removed from V and 7 bases from J, the gap between germline ends came to 11 bases. This CDR3 is built from 12 residues. The CDR3 bases are TGTGCCAGCAGCCCAATTGAGGTTGGCTACACCTTC. Protein product: CASSPIEVGYTF. The whole variable domain, filled in from reference TRBV5-6 and TRBJ1-2, reads DAGVTQSPTHLIKTRGQQVTLRCSPKSGHDTVSWYQQALGQGPQFIFQYYEEEERQRGNFPDRFSGHQFPNYSSELNVNALLLGDSALYLCASSPIEVGYTFGSGTRLTVV.

This clonotype was seen more than once but under ten times. This chain links TRBV5-1 with TRBJ2-7; 8 positions match TRBD1. Germline V gene sequence: CDR1 SGHRS, CDR2 YFSETQ. The CDR3 is 14 amino acids. The ends lost 4 bases at V and 3 bases at J; junction bases unmatched: 6. In DNA form, the CDR3 reads TGCGCCAGCAGCCAAAGTGGACAGGGCTACGAGCAGTACTTC. The encoded protein is CASSQSGQGYEQYF.

As DNA, the CDR3 is TGCAGTGCTCGTGGGACTAGCGGGTACACAGATACGCAGTATTTT. Protein sequence: CSARGTSGYTDTQYF. This chain connects TRBV20-1 to TRBJ2-3; 12 bases are a match to TRBD2. The CDR3 sequence is 15 residues long. The germline CDR1 and CDR2 sequences are DFQATT and SNEGSKA (reference sequence). V shed 5 bases, J shed 2 bases, and the junction held 5 bases outside the gene matches.

This clonotype was recorded a few times. The CDR3 nucleotides read TGTGCCAGCAGCAAAACGACAGGGACAGATACGCAGTATTTT. Translating it yields CASSKTTGTDTQYF. This rearrangement joins TRBV21-1 to TRBJ2-3; the table's D call, TRBD1, was not checked against the DNA. TRBV21-1 is classified as a pseudogene. This CDR3 contains 14 residues.

The chain has TRBV5-1 and TRBJ2-3; possible D gene TRBD2, 5 bases. The length of the CDR3 is 15 residues. CDR1 SGHRS and CDR2 YFSETQ come from the germline V gene. V was clipped by 5 bases and J by 1 base, with 14 bases between them. The CDR3 region is CASSPLQRGTDTQYF. For the CDR3, the DNA is TGCGCCAGCAGTCCCCTTCAGAGGGGCACAGATACGCAGTATTTT.

This sequence joins TRBV20-1 and TRBJ2-1; TRBD2 is a possible D gene (6 bases). Per the germline V gene, CDR1 is DFQATT and CDR2 is SNEGSKA (reference sequence). The CDR3 totals 15 residues. Deletions cut 5 bases from V and 0 bases from J, with 14 bases between. CDR3 protein: CSAGAGGNSYNEQFF. Written as DNA, the CDR3 is TGCAGTGCTGGGGCTGGAGGGAACTCCTACAATGAGCAGTTCTTC.

V and J are TRBV28 and TRBJ2-7; 13 bases map to TRBD2. This CDR3 region has 17 residues. Germline lookup yields CDR1 MDHEN and CDR2 SYDVKM. Trimming removed 5 bases from V and 3 bases from J; junction bases left unmatched: 10. The chain's CDR3 is CASSQTSGRLIGYEQYF. The CDR3 DNA follows: TGTGCCAGCAGTCAGACTAGCGGGAGGTTGATAGGCTACGAGCAGTACTTC.

About this clonotype: At one end the junction does not follow the germline gene, possibly because of a read error. The chain couples TRBV5-1 to TRBJ1-1; the match to TRBD1 covers 7 bases. CDR3 length equals 15 residues. CDR1 and CDR2 from the germline V gene are SGHRS and YFSETQ. Here the CDR3 DNA reads TGCGCCAGCGGCTTTACAGGGGCACAAGAATTAGGAGCTTTCTTT. Its translation: CASGFTGAQELGAFF.

The chain recombines TRBV5-1 with TRBJ2-2; D remains ambiguous. The V gene's germline CDR1 is SGHRS and CDR2 YFSETQ. This CDR3 is 15 amino acids long. Trimming took off 4 bases at V and 6 bases at J, with 16 bases between the two ends. CDR3 amino acids: CASSSYPDVSGELFF. The CDR3 DNA reads as TGCGCCAGCAGCAGCTACCCTGACGTCTCCGGGGAGCTGTTTTTT.

The chain carries TRBV7-6 and TRBJ1-1; D is possibly TRBD1 (5 bases). This CDR3 is built from 13 residues. Germline values: CDR1 SGHVS, CDR2 FNYEAQ. Trimming left V 3 bases short and J 10 bases short, with 15 bases between. CDR3 loop: CASSFGSGTGAFF. The CDR3 coding sequence is TGTGCCAGCAGCTTTGGCAGCGGGACGGGAGCTTTCTTT.

This clonotype was counted between two and nine times. The CDR3 region has the DNA TGTGCCAGCAGCCCACCCCGGGACGTTTCCGTCAATGAGCAGTTCTTC. It encodes CASSPPRDVSVNEQFF. The chain uses TRBV9 and TRBJ2-1; D is perhaps TRBD1 or TRBD2 (5 bases each). This CDR3 spans 16 amino acids. The germline CDR1 and CDR2 sequences are SGDLS and YYNGEE. V was shortened by 4 bases and J by 6 bases, with 20 bases between the two germline ends.

V and J are TRBV29-1 and TRBJ2-7; 13 bases fit TRBD2. The CDR3 contains 16 residues. Germline V gene lookup returns CDR1 SQVTM and CDR2 ANQGSEA. With V trimmed by 6 bases and J by 0 bases, 8 bases remained unmatched. The CDR3: CSVPAGLAGDSYEQYF. Here the CDR3 DNA reads TGCAGCGTCCCCGCTGGACTAGCGGGAGACTCCTACGAGCAGTACTTC.